This T cell receptor beta chain comes out of a study of cytomegalovirus exposure and HLA in healthy donors. Study-wide findings and caveats: In an earlier analysis, most TCR beta V segments were productive about 87% or about 30% of the time.

PCR employed 60 Vbeta and 13 Jbeta primers. Clones were read by immunoSEQ multiplex PCR, and TCRdb kept only the in-frame ones, dropping some. The repertoire holds approximately 110,000 clones, with over 75% as singletons. Samples came from healthy bone marrow donors. Worth noting for this clone: Its target is not known.

The sequenced sample was PBMCs. The sequence was collected from a woman younger than 35 in good health and CMV-seronegative.

The CDR3 nucleotides are TGTGCCAGCAGCGTAAGGCAGGCTTGGGACACTGAAGCTTTCTTT. Its translation is CASSVRQAWDTEAFF. J is TRBJ1-1 and V is TRBV9; D is uncertain. This CDR3 is built from 15 residues. Looked up from germline, CDR1 is SGDLS and CDR2 is YYNGEE. With 1 base removed from V and 3 bases from J, the gap between germline ends came to 13 bases.